The sequence of this T cell receptor beta chain was determined in a study of cytomegalovirus exposure and HLA in healthy donors. Regarding the study as a whole: Rates of TCR association differed by HLA locus in a later analysis, with DRB1 highest and HLA-C lowest. In an earlier analysis, about 90% or about 30%: the productive usage of most TCR beta V segments.

PCR involved 60 Vbeta and 13 Jbeta primers. The protocol was immunoSEQ multiplex PCR, while the TCRdb copy is restricted to in-frame clones and leaves out a portion. The sample carries tens of thousands of clones, 60% to 85% recorded once. CDR3 length: 13 residues. Trimming took 10 bases from V and 5 from J, leaving 17 bases between them. Germline assignment: CDR1 MDHEN and CDR2 SYDVKM. Remarks on this clone: What it binds is unknown.

The sequence was obtained from a woman aged 40 to 50 in good health and CMV-seropositive. This chain connects TRBV28 to TRBJ1-1; TRBD1 is a possible D gene (5 bases). Material for sequencing was PBMCs. CDR3 amino acids: CATLAGVGTEAFF. CDR3 bases: TGTGCCACCCTTGCGGGGGTTGGAACTGAAGCTTTCTTT.